These 15 T cell receptor beta chains came from one sample sequenced in a study of blood T cells in healthy people across ages. The second PCR ran about 6 to 12 cycles with a sample-barcoded 5' primer and J-beta primers. TCRdb redid the calling of the 5' RACE reads with MiXCR, one entry per CDR3 protein. In the table there are roughly 1,000,000 distinct CDR3 sequences, 25% of which are singletons. These data were also filed under a second study, of T cells of mothers and their children.

The specimen sequenced was blood. These TCRs come from a girl aged 2-10 years in good health.

This clonotype was counted ten times or more. The CDR3 sequence is CASSSRASSYEQYF. CDR3 bases: TGTGCCAGCAGCTCAAGGGCCTCCTCCTACGAGCAGTACTTC. The chain carries TRBV7-9 and TRBJ2-7; D is uncertain. The germline gives CDR1 SEHNR, CDR2 FQNEAQ (reference sequence). This CDR3 region has 14 residues. V gave up 4 bases and J gave up 0 bases, with 10 bases separating them.

The genes are TRBV2 and TRBJ2-2; D ambiguous. The V and J ends lost 2 bases and 7 bases respectively, with 14 bases between them. CDR1 is SNHLY and CDR2 is FYNNEI in the germline V gene. This CDR3 has 15 amino acids. The CDR3 DNA follows: TGTGCCAGCAGTGAAAACTTATCTTGGGGCGGGGAGCTGTTTTTT. It codes for CASSENLSWGGELFF.

This clonotype was counted many times. This chain links TRBV19 with TRBJ2-5; possibly TRBD1 or TRBD2 for D (5 bases each). This CDR3 has 13 amino acids. Trimming shortened V by 4 bases and J by 2 bases, and 8 bases separated the two germline ends. Germline loops: CDR1 LNHDA, CDR2 SQIVND (reference sequence). CDR3 residues: CASSRGIQETQYF. CDR3 coding DNA: TGTGCCAGTAGTAGGGGGATACAAGAGACCCAGTACTTC. The full variable domain, its missing parts supplied by reference TRBV19 and TRBJ2-5, is DGGITQSPKYLFRKEGQNVTLSCEQNLNHDAMYWYRQDPGQGLRLIYYSQIVNDFQKGDIAEGYSVSREKKESFPLTVTSAQKNPTAFYLCASSRGIQETQYFGPGTRLLVL.

The sample holds a few counts of this clonotype. The genes are TRBV10-3 and TRBJ2-1; maybe TRBD1 (5 bases). Gene TRBJ2-7 matches the end of the DNA better, so the J call may be wrong. This CDR3 is built from 15 residues. The V gene's germline CDR1 is ENHRY and CDR2 SYGVKD. CDR3 sequence (DNA): TGTGCCATCAGTGAATCCTCGGGTAGGGGTTACGAGCAGTACTTC. Residues: CAISESSGRGYEQYF.

In regard to this clonotype: A read error may account for a junction end that differs from germline. This chain connects TRBV14 to TRBJ1-2; D might be TRBD1 (5 bases). The CDR3 has 14 amino acids. The germline V gene encodes CDR1 SGHDN and CDR2 FVKESK. CDR3 in amino acids: CTSSPGAYNYGYTF. The CDR3 DNA reads as TGTACCAGCAGCCCTGGGGCTTACAACTATGGCTACACCTTC.

This clonotype has just a few counts. The rearrangement links TRBV10-3 to TRBJ1-1; possible D gene TRBD1, 5 bases. Trimming left V 4 bases short and J 7 bases short, with 10 bases between. CDR3 length equals 12 residues. The germline gives CDR1 ENHRY, CDR2 SYGVKD. The CDR3, as DNA: TGTGCCATCAGTGGTGGGGGGAGTGAAGCTTTCTTT. As protein: CAISGGGSEAFF.

The gene calls are TRBV3-1 and TRBJ2-7; D unresolved. V shed 4 bases and J shed 5 bases, with 15 bases lying between them. The germline V gene encodes CDR1 LGHDT and CDR2 YNNKEL (reference sequence). CDR3 size: 14 residues. CDR3 sequence: CASSPGVVGNEQYF. Written as DNA, the CDR3 is TGTGCCAGCAGCCCCGGCGTCGTAGGAAACGAGCAGTACTTC.

Points on this clonotype: An end of the junction differs from the germline gene, which may be a read error. The rearrangement uses TRBV19 and TRBJ2-2, with 10 positions matching TRBD1. The CDR3 has 14 amino acids. Germline CDR1 is LNHDA and CDR2 is SQIVND (reference sequence). In DNA, the CDR3 is TGCGCCAGTTCATGGGACAGGGGTCCCGGGGAGCTGTTTTTT. It specifies CASSWDRGPGELFF.

The chain links TRBV14 to TRBJ1-1, with D uncertain. From germline, CDR1 is SGHDN and CDR2 FVKESK. Trimming took off 6 bases at V and 7 bases at J, with 15 bases between the two ends. The CDR3 consists of 13 residues. CDR3 residues: CASRSGSGFEAFF. Written as DNA, the CDR3 is TGTGCCAGCAGAAGTGGGTCCGGCTTTGAAGCTTTCTTT.

The chain links TRBV6-1 to TRBJ1-1; D is ambiguous. V lost 7 bases to trimming and J lost 0 bases, with 9 bases between them. The germline V gene has CDR1 MNHNS and CDR2 SASEGT. The CDR3 consists of 13 residues. This CDR3 is CASIEGMNTEAFF. The CDR3 DNA is TGTGCCAGCATCGAAGGTATGAACACTGAAGCTTTCTTT.

This clonotype has more than one count but fewer than ten. V and J are TRBV29-1 and TRBJ2-3; TRBD2 is a possible D gene (6 bases). Trimming removed 6 bases from V and 9 bases from J, with 10 bases in between. The CDR3 length is 10 residues. Germline-derived CDR1 and CDR2 are SQVTM and ANQGSEA. The CDR3 sequence is CSVRETTQYF. The DNA for the CDR3 is TGCAGCGTACGGGAGACGACGCAGTATTTT.

This clonotype has a handful of counts. This chain connects TRBV19 to TRBJ2-2, with D unclear. The CDR3 extends over 13 amino acids. From germline, CDR1 is LNHDA and CDR2 SQIVND (reference sequence). Trimming took 10 bases from V and 1 from J, leaving 10 bases between them. The CDR3 coding sequence is TGTGCCATCAGATTGGGGAACACCGGGGAGCTGTTTTTT. It translates to CAIRLGNTGELFF.

This clonotype was seen more than once but under ten times. The chain carries TRBV29-1 and TRBJ2-5; 9 bases align to TRBD1. V gave up 4 bases and J gave up 5 bases; unmatched junction bases: 11. Looked up from germline, CDR1 is SQVTM and CDR2 is ANQGSEA. The CDR3 totals 15 residues. The CDR3 DNA reads TGCAGCGTTGCCCCCCTGGGGGACAGGGAGGAGACCCAGTACTTC. This sequence encodes CSVAPLGDREETQYF.

This rearrangement joins TRBV29-1 to TRBJ2-1, with no clear D. Trimming cost V 0 bases and J 10 bases, with 4 bases left between them. The CDR3 spans 10 residues. CDR1 is SQVTM, CDR2 ANQGSEA, per germline. The CDR3 DNA reads TGCAGCGTTGAAGATCGGGAGCAGTTCTTC. Translated: CSVEDREQFF.

This clonotype was detected only a few times. V gene TRBV12-3 or TRBV12-4 combines with J gene TRBJ1-6; TRBD1 agrees at 8 bases. The CDR3 runs 13 residues. V lost 5 bases, J lost 9 bases, and 3 bases stayed unmatched. The CDR3 coding sequence is TGTGCCAGCAGTCTGGACAGGGTTTCACCCCTCCACTTT. Encoded protein: CASSLDRVSPLHF.